The present entry profiles one TCR beta chain with its context. Its antigen is not known. These data come from a study of shared clonotypes between healthy human individuals. Naive CD8 cells comprised CD45RO-negative, CCR7-positively selected cells, excluding terminally differentiated effector memory CD45RA+ cells. Clones were read by immunoSEQ multiplex PCR, and TCRdb kept only the in-frame ones, dropping some. The sample has about 580,000 clones, roughly 98% seen once. General study points: Sharing across a few donors was seen in 4% to 5% of naive CD4 clonotypes.

V lost 4 bases and J lost 2; bases outside the gene matches: 5. Germline V gives CDR1 SGHRS, CDR2 YFSETQ. The CDR3 is 14 residues long. The receptor's source is a man aged 30-40 years in good health. This chain links TRBV5-1 with TRBJ2-7; 8 bases are a match to TRBD1. Input material: naive CD8+ T cells sorted from blood. CDR3 in amino acids: CASSGGTGTYEQYF. CDR3 bases: TGCGCCAGCAGCGGGGGGACAGGAACCTACGAGCAGTACTTC.